This paragraph covers one TCR beta chain sequence. The target of this receptor is not known. The read is 3 residues too short to cover the CDR3 end, so that end is filled in from the germline J gene. Using the immunoSEQ assay, multiplex PCR amplified TCR beta CDR3 regions from an average of approximately 1,200 ng of genomic DNA per sample. The assay corrected primer bias using a complete synthetic TCR repertoire to establish an amplification baseline. The amplicons were sequenced using the Illumina platform. In the paper's pipeline: Sequence errors were corrected by clustering with frequency ratios and a modified nearest-neighbor algorithm, and the sequences were then analyzed in the immunoSEQ Analyzer using IMGT gene definitions. At each rarefaction depth, TCR richness and evenness were averaged over 20 rarefaction repeats, and samples with fewer sequences than the depth were excluded. Wilcoxon rank sum tests with FDR correction were used to compare relative abundances of V, D and J genes between the groups. For the blinded duplicates, the intraclass correlation was roughly 96% for TCR richness and averaged about 76% across roughly 72 gene segments. The source is immuneACCESS, and TCRdb retained only in-frame sequences with V and J called. Part of the clones is not carried over; for the studies checked, unresolved V genes explain less than half of this, and the remainder is unexplained. V and J calls and clone size come straight from that table; D and trimming were deduced from the DNA. The table of this sample itemizes some 28,000 clones. The ten top clones hold around a sixth of the sample.

This record belongs to a study of T cells in women clearing cervical HPV infection (dated by TCRdb to between 2017 and 2018). For the study in its entirety: The cases were approximately 23 women with histologically confirmed HPV16-related CIN3 or worse, and 2 of those women had invasive cancers. Controls were 25 or so women whose single incident HPV16 infection cleared within 12 months without precancer or cancer developing. Blood from cases was drawn at the visit where the lesion was first identified, while blood from controls was drawn once the infection was no longer detected. For cases, a median interval of roughly 150 days, with an interquartile range of 90 to 200 days, was observed between lesion detection and blood sampling. Since HLA typing was available for only a few women, HLA type could not be ruled out as a confounder. An exploratory proof-of-principle case-control study, nested within the Guanacaste HPV Natural History Study in Costa Rica, was conducted to compare TCR repertoires across cervical HPV16 outcomes. Cases were matched to controls by age within five years and by the year the sample was collected. Median age was approximately 36 years in cases versus 37 to 40 in controls, and baseline characteristics did not differ significantly. In the parent cohort, around 9,800 women aged 18 or older were enrolled in Guanacaste, Costa Rica, during about 1992 to 1994 and then followed for seven years. As quality controls, five blinded duplicates were added to each group, bringing the total to about 60 samples made up of some 50 participants and approximately ten replicates.

Beyond this particular receptor, the publication reports: Whether associations preceded infection or resulted from infection could not be shown with the cross-sectional design, and effector/memory subsets and HPV-specific T cells were not isolated. Random forest classifiers that combined richness and V gene abundances separated cases from controls with an estimated AUC of around 0.87. Across sequencing depths, CIN3+ cases showed significantly higher TCR repertoire richness than controls, but evenness did not differ between the groups. TRBV6-7 relative abundance was lower in cases than in controls (roughly 0.11% versus 0.16%; Bonferroni P = 0.0008). Because the number of T cells in each sample was unknown, differences in richness could reflect differing T-cell content rather than repertoire biology.

Based on the germline V gene, the CDR1 and CDR2 sequences are SNHLY and FYNNEI. Relative to germline, V is missing 7 bases and J is missing 7 bases, with 16 bases of the junction outside any gene match. The CDR3 starts with the cysteine, ends with the phenylalanine, and has 16 residues. Part of the CDR3 DNA is given, 39 bases translated from base 1. Every participant had a single incident cervical HPV16 infection, and prevalent HPV16 infections were excluded. Cervical HPV DNA was detected with MY09/MY11 PCR, and genotyping was done by dot-blot hybridization. Approximately 15 mL of heparinized blood was centrifuged, after which the buffy coat was aliquoted, frozen at -30 degrees C, and then stored at -80 degrees C. QIAGEN kits were used to extract genomic DNA from buffy coat specimens.

Sequenced: blood buffy coat. This clonotype was sampled from a woman aged 18-70 years with a cervical HPV16 infection that either progressed to CIN3+ or cleared (not recorded which). The V gene is TRBV2 and the J gene is TRBJ1-2, with 9 bases in between that match TRBD1. CDR3 DNA (partial): TGTGCCAGCAAAGGGACAGGGCCACAAACTTCGTTTGGC. Translated, it reads CASKGTGPQTSFG. The whole CDR3 reads CASKGTGPQTSFGYTF.